This TCR beta chain stems from a study of cytomegalovirus exposure and HLA in healthy donors. Study details: From HLA-typed donors, an early data release held roughly 80 million unique TCRs.

Donors consisted of healthy bone marrow donors. Trimming cost V 2 bases and J 1 base; bases outside gene matches: 5. Germline lookup yields CDR1 SGHDT and CDR2 YYEEEE. CDR3 length: 15 residues. A multiplex PCR was run with 60 Vbeta primers and 13 Jbeta primers. Clones were read by immunoSEQ multiplex PCR, and TCRdb kept only the in-frame ones, dropping some. The sample has more than 140,000 clones, roughly 85% seen once. V is TRBV5-6 and J is TRBJ2-7; the match to TRBD1 covers 8 bases. Sequenced material: PBMCs. This receptor was obtained from a male donor in good health and CMV-seronegative. DNA of the CDR3: TGTGCCAGCAGCTTTTCGACAGGGGCGTCCTACGAGCAGTACTTC. Its protein product is CASSFSTGASYEQYF.